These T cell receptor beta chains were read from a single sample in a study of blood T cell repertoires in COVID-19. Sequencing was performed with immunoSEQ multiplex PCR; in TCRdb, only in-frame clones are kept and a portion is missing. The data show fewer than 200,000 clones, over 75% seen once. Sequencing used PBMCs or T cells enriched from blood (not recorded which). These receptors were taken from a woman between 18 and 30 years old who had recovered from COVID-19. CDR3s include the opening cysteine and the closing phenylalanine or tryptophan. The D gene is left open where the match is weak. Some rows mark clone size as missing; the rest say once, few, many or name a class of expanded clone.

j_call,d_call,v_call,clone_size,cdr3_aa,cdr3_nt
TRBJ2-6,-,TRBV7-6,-,CASSQDSYSGANVLTF,TGTGCCAGCAGTCAGGACAGCTACTCTGGGGCCAACGTCCTGACTTTC
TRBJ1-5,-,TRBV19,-,CASILSGARGFKPQHF,TGTGCCAGTATTCTAAGCGGGGCCAGGGGATTTAAGCCCCAGCATTTT
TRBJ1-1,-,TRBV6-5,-,CASSLGGFVDTEAFF,TGTGCCAGCAGCCTCGGGGGATTCGTGGACACTGAAGCTTTCTTT
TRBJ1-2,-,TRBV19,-,CASSLRDTRNYGYTF,TGTGCCAGTAGTCTTCGGGACACCCGAAACTATGGCTACACCTTC
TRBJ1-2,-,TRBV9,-,CASSVVPSPAYGYTF,TGTGCCAGCAGCGTAGTACCGAGCCCTGCCTATGGCTACACCTTC
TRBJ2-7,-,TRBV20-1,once,CSARIGVGQYF,TGCAGTGCCCGAATCGGTGTCGGGCAGTACTTC
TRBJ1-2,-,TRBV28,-,CASFNPAGNGYTF,TGTGCCAGCTTTAATCCCGCCGGGAATGGCTACACCTTC
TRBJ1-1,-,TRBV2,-,CASVIESMNTEAFF,TGTGCCAGCGTAATTGAGTCAATGAACACTGAAGCTTTCTTT
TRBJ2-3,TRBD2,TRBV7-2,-,CASSLGGGAVPDTQYF,TGTGCCAGCAGCTTGGGCGGGGGGGCCGTACCAGATACGCAGTATTTT
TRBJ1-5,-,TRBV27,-,CASSLNRANQPQHF,TGTGCCAGCAGCTTAAACAGGGCGAATCAGCCCCAGCATTTT
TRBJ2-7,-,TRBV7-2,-,CASSLVVGSSYEQYF,TGTGCCAGCAGCTTAGTCGTTGGGAGCTCCTACGAGCAGTACTTC
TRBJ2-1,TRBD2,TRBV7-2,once,CASSGRGGLAEQFF,TGTGCCAGCAGCGGCCGGGGGGGCCTAGCCGAGCAGTTCTTC
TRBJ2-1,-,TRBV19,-,CASSIDRWAHEQFF,TGTGCCAGTAGTATAGATCGGTGGGCACATGAGCAGTTCTTC
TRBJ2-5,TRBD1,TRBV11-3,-,CASSSTNRGLTQTQYF,TGTGCCAGCAGCTCCACCAACAGGGGGCTAACGCAGACCCAGTACTTC
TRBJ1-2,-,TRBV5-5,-,CASSLDSWITNSRGGYTF,TGTGCCAGCAGCTTGGACTCATGGATAACCAACAGCCGTGGGGGCTACACCTTC
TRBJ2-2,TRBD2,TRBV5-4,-,CASSFALAGDTGELFF,TGTGCCAGCAGCTTTGCATTAGCGGGAGACACCGGGGAGCTGTTTTTT
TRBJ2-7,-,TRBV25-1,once,CASSGARGRYEQYF,TGTGCCAGCAGTGGAGCCAGGGGCCGCTACGAGCAGTACTTC